A selection of T cell receptor beta chains follows, all from one sample in a study of shared clonotypes between healthy human individuals. Here immunoSEQ multiplex PCR was the method, and the copy in TCRdb shows in-frame clones only, minus some. In the table there are about 520,000 clones, around 80% of which are singletons. Sequenced material: PBMCs. The source of these receptors is a middle-aged woman in good health. Some clones in this sample may be carry-over from other donors' samples. Both conserved end residues are part of each CDR3. A D gene is named only where the DNA matches it firmly. The listing skips clone size in some rows; elsewhere it reads once, few, many or a size class.

J gene,V gene,clone size,D gene,CDR3 protein,CDR3 DNA
TRBJ2-7,TRBV15,few,.,CATSRGGRVIRDEQYF,TGTGCCACCAGCAGAGGTGGCAGGGTGATTCGTGACGAGCAGTACTTC
TRBJ2-7,TRBV19,.,TRBD2,CASSTRISGAYEQYF,TGTGCCAGTAGTACCAGGATTAGCGGGGCCTACGAGCAGTACTTC
TRBJ1-5,TRBV5-1,.,TRBD1,CASSLFGQANQPQHF,TGCGCCAGCAGCTTGTTTGGACAGGCAAATCAGCCCCAGCATTTT
TRBJ2-6,TRBV18,.,TRBD2,CASSPPLAGGLGANVLTF,TGTGCCAGCTCACCACCTCTGGCGGGAGGACTTGGGGCCAACGTCCTGACTTTC
TRBJ2-3,TRBV11-2,.,TRBD2,CASSQGREPDTQYF,TGTGCCAGCAGCCAAGGGCGGGAGCCAGATACGCAGTATTTT
TRBJ2-7,TRBV6-1,.,TRBD1,CASRNRGRLGYEQYF,TGTGCCAGCAGAAACAGGGGGCGCCTGGGCTACGAGCAGTACTTC
TRBJ1-2,TRBV18,.,TRBD1,CASSPERQGLYGYTF,TGTGCCAGCTCACCCGAACGACAGGGGCTCTATGGCTACACCTTC
TRBJ1-2,TRBV28,.,.,CASSPPGGALRYGYTF,TGTGCCAGCAGCCCCCCGGGGGGGGCCCTTCGGTATGGCTACACCTTC
TRBJ2-3,TRBV29-1,few,.,CSVVGSTDTQYF,TGCAGCGTTGTCGGCAGCACAGATACGCAGTATTTT
TRBJ2-6,TRBV28,.,.,CASRESGANVLTF,TGTGCCAGCAGGGAGTCTGGGGCCAACGTCCTGACTTTC
TRBJ2-5,TRBV7-8,.,TRBD2,CASSLGGASGSGTQYF,TGTGCCAGCAGCTTAGGGGGGGCTAGCGGGAGTGGGACCCAGTACTTC
TRBJ1-1,TRBV7-2,once,TRBD1,CASSPRGQGFTEAFF,TGTGCCAGCAGCCCTCGGGGACAGGGGTTCACTGAAGCTTTCTTT
TRBJ2-7,TRBV28,.,TRBD2,CASSSQGRGGLLPYEQYF,TGTGCCAGCAGTTCCCAGGGGCGGGGGGGACTACTTCCCTACGAGCAGTACTTC
TRBJ1-1,TRBV27,.,.,CASSEVRGWNTEAFF,TGTGCCAGCAGCGAAGTAAGGGGGTGGAACACTGAAGCTTTCTTT
TRBJ2-3,TRBV11-2,.,TRBD1,CASTSWGQTSTDTQYF,TGTGCCAGCACCTCTTGGGGACAGACTAGCACAGATACGCAGTATTTT
TRBJ2-7,TRBV5-4,.,TRBD1,CASSWGQGDREQYF,TGTGCCAGCAGCTGGGGGCAGGGGGATCGCGAGCAGTACTTC
TRBJ2-3,TRBV10-3,few,TRBD2,CAISDASGRAPDTQYF,TGTGCCATCAGTGACGCTAGCGGGAGGGCCCCAGATACGCAGTATTTT
TRBJ2-3,TRBV4-1,.,TRBD2,CASSQGLVSTDTQYF,TGCGCCAGCAGCCAGGGACTAGTATCGACAGATACGCAGTATTTT
TRBJ2-7,TRBV6-8,.,TRBD1,CASTSDRVPTYEQYF,TGTGCCAGCACCTCGGACAGGGTCCCGACCTACGAGCAGTACTTC
TRBJ2-5,TRBV27,.,TRBD1,CASSSLTGGETQYF,TGTGCCAGCAGTTCGTTGACAGGGGGAGAGACCCAGTACTTC
TRBJ2-2,TRBV5-1,.,.,CASSPSGNTGELFF,TGCGCCAGCAGCCCCTCAGGTAACACCGGGGAGCTGTTTTTT
TRBJ2-5,TRBV28,.,.,CAGCHGQKETQYF,TGTGCCGGATGCCACGGACAGAAAGAGACCCAGTACTTC
TRBJ2-1,TRBV27,.,TRBD1,CASRQGQGQGEQFF,TGTGCCAGCAGGCAAGGACAGGGGCAGGGTGAGCAGTTCTTC
TRBJ2-5,TRBV10-3,.,TRBD1,CATRGGDRGETQYF,TGTGCCACCCGGGGGGGGGACAGGGGCGAGACCCAGTACTTC
TRBJ2-7,TRBV28,.,.,CASSGRDGSFYEQYF,TGTGCTAGCAGCGGACGGGACGGAAGCTTCTACGAGCAGTACTTC
TRBJ2-5,TRBV20-1,.,.,CSARVQETQYF,TGCAGTGCTAGGGTACAAGAGACCCAGTACTTC
TRBJ2-4,TRBV28,.,.,CASSYEVRDIQYF,TGTGCCAGCAGCTATGAGGTACGGGACATTCAGTACTTC
TRBJ2-7,TRBV28,few,TRBD2,CASSSPGGRLFEQYF,TGTGCCAGCAGTTCCCCGGGGGGGAGGCTGTTCGAGCAGTACTTC
TRBJ2-1,TRBV2,.,.,CASRDQSYNEQFF,TGTGCCAGCCGGGACCAATCCTACAATGAGCAGTTCTTC
TRBJ1-2,TRBV9,.,.,CASSVAMDGTNYGYTF,TGTGCCAGCAGCGTAGCTATGGACGGCACCAACTATGGCTACACCTTC
TRBJ1-4,TRBV28,.,.,CASSLEGPANEKLFF,TGTGCCAGCAGTTTGGAGGGACCGGCTAATGAAAAACTGTTTTTT
TRBJ2-1,TRBV4-2,.,TRBD2,CASSQETQAGGGYNEQFF,TGTGCCAGCAGCCAAGAAACCCAAGCGGGAGGGGGCTACAATGAGCAGTTCTTC
TRBJ1-1,TRBV10-3,.,.,CAISDLGEGSTEAFF,TGTGCCATCAGTGACTTAGGGGAGGGGAGCACTGAAGCTTTCTTT
TRBJ2-3,TRBV15,.,TRBD2,CATSDLAGGPTDTQYF,TGTGCCACCAGCGACCTAGCGGGAGGGCCAACAGATACGCAGTATTTT
TRBJ2-7,TRBV4-1,.,.,CASSQDWTPYEQYF,TGCGCCAGCAGCCAAGACTGGACCCCCTACGAGCAGTACTTC
TRBJ1-1,TRBV5-1,.,.,CASFPAGTEKTEAFF,TGCGCCAGCTTCCCGGCCGGGACTGAAAAGACTGAAGCTTTCTTT
TRBJ2-7,TRBV5-5,.,.,CASSPRTEGEQYF,TGTGCCAGCAGCCCTCGGACCGAGGGCGAGCAGTACTTC
TRBJ2-5,TRBV29-1,.,TRBD2,CSVLTSERETQYF,TGCAGCGTGTTGACTAGCGAACGAGAGACCCAGTACTTC
TRBJ2-5,TRBV10-2,.,TRBD2,CASSAPEAGVGETQYF,TGCGCCAGCAGCGCTCCCGAAGCGGGAGTCGGAGAGACCCAGTACTTC
TRBJ2-7,TRBV27,.,TRBD1,CASSKQGFYNEQYF,TGTGCCAGCAGCAAACAGGGGTTCTACAACGAGCAGTACTTC
TRBJ1-2,TRBV2,many,TRBD1,CASSGTAPGGAGGYTF,TGTGCCAGCAGTGGGACGGCCCCAGGGGGCGCCGGAGGCTACACCTTC
TRBJ2-5,TRBV2,.,TRBD2,CASSTLTSYKETQYF,TGTGCCAGCAGTACTCTGACTAGCTATAAGGAGACCCAGTACTTC
TRBJ2-5,TRBV5-1,.,TRBD2,CASSPGTSGVQETQYF,TGCGCCAGCAGCCCGGGGACTAGCGGAGTTCAAGAGACCCAGTACTTC
TRBJ2-3,TRBV27,.,.,CASRSPGGEDTQYF,TGTGCCAGCAGATCTCCAGGGGGGGAAGATACGCAGTATTTT
TRBJ1-1,TRBV19,.,.,CASSVYQGYTEAFF,TGTGCCAGTAGTGTTTACCAGGGGTACACTGAAGCTTTCTTT
TRBJ1-5,TRBV25-1,.,TRBD1,CASSATGGEQPQHF,TGTGCCAGCAGTGCGACAGGGGGGGAGCAGCCCCAGCATTTT
TRBJ2-2,TRBV27,once,TRBD2,CASSPPGGGATGELFF,TGTGCCAGCAGTCCACCGGGGGGAGGGGCCACCGGGGAGCTGTTTTTT
TRBJ2-2,TRBV7-9,.,TRBD2,CASSLASGRRYTGELFF,TGTGCCAGCAGCTTGGCTAGCGGGAGGAGGTACACCGGGGAGCTGTTTTTT
TRBJ2-3,TRBV28,.,TRBD2,CASRPSSGGGSTDTQYF,TGTGCCAGCAGGCCTTCCTCGGGAGGGGGTAGCACAGATACGCAGTATTTT
TRBJ2-2,TRBV5-1,.,.,CASSHSWGAPNTGELFF,TGCGCCAGCAGCCACTCCTGGGGAGCGCCGAACACCGGGGAGCTGTTTTTT
TRBJ2-1,TRBV29-1,.,.,CSVSTAPGLYNEQFF,TGCAGCGTTTCTACAGCCCCGGGACTTTACAATGAGCAGTTCTTC
TRBJ2-1,TRBV5-1,few,TRBD2,CASRVAGANEQFF,TGCGCCAGCAGGGTAGCGGGAGCAAATGAGCAGTTCTTC